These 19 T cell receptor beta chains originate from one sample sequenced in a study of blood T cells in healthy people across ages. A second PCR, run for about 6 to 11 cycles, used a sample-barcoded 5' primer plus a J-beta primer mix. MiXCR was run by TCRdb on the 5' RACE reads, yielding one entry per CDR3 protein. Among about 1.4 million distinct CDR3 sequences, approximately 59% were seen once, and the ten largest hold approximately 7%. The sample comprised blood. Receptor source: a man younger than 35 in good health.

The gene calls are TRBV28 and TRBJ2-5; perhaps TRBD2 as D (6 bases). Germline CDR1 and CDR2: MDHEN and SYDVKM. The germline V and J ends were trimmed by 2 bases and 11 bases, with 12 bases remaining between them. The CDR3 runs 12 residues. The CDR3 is CASSLKTGEQYF. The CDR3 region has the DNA TGTGCCAGCAGTTTAAAGACGGGAGAGCAGTACTTC.

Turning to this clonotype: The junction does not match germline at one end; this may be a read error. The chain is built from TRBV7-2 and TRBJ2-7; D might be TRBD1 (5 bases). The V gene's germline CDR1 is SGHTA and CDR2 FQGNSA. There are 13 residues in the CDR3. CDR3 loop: CASSVARDYEQYF. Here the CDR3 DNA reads TGTGCCAGCAGCGTAGCCAGGGACTACGAGCAGTACTTC.

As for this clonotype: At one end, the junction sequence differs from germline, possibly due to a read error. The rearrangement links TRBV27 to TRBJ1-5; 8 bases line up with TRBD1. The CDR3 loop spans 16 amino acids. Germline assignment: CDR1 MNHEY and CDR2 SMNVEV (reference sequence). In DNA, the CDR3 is TGTGCCAGCAGTTTCAGGGGGCCTTATAGCGATCAGCCCCAGCATTTT. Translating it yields CASSFRGPYSDQPQHF.

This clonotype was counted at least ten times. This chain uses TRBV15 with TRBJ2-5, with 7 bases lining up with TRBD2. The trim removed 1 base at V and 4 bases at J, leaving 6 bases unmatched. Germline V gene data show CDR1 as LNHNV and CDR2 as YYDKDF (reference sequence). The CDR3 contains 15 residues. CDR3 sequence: CATSRAGAGIETQYF. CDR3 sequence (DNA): TGTGCCACCAGCAGAGCGGGAGCGGGGATAGAGACCCAGTACTTC. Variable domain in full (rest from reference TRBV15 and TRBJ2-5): DAMVIQNPRYQVTQFGKPVTLSCSQTLNHNVMYWYQQKSSQAPKLLFHYYDKDFNNEADTPDNFQSRRPNTSFCFLDIRSPGLGDTAMYLCATSRAGAGIETQYFGPGTRLLVL.

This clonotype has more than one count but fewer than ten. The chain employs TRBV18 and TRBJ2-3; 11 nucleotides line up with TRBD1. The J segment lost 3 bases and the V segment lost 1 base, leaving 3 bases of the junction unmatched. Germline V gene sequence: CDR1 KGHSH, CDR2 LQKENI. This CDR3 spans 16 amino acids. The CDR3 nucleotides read TGTGCCAGCTCACCACGGACAGGGGGCGAAACAGATACGCAGTATTTT. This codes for CASSPRTGGETDTQYF.

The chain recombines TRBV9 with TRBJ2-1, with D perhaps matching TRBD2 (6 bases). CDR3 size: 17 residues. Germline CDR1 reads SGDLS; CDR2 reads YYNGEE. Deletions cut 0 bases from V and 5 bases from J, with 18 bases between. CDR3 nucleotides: TGTGCCAGCAGCGTAGGAGGGCTGCCCGGGAGTGACAATGAGCAGTTCTTC. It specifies CASSVGGLPGSDNEQFF.

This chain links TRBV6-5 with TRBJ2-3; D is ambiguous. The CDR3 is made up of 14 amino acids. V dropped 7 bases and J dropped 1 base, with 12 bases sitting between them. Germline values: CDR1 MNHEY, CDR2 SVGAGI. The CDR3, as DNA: TGTGCCAGCAAAGAAGATTGGGGCACAGATACGCAGTATTTT. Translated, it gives CASKEDWGTDTQYF.

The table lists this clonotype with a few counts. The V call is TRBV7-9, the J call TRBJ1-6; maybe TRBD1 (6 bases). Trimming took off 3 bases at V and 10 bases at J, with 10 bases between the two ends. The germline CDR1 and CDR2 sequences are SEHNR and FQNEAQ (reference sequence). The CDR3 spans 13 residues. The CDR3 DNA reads TGTGCCAGCAGCTTCAGGGGAGAATCACCCCTCCACTTT. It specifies CASSFRGESPLHF.

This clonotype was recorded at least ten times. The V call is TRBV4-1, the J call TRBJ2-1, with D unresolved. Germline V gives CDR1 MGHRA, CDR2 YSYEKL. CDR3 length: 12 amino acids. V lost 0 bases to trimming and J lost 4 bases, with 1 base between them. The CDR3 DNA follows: TGCGCCAGCAGCCAAGAGTACAATGAGCAGTTCTTC. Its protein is CASSQEYNEQFF.

CDR3 in DNA: TGCGCCAGCAGCCACCCAATGGGGGGAATACACGAGCAGTACTTC. Translated, it gives CASSHPMGGIHEQYF. The rearrangement joins TRBV4-3 to TRBJ2-7, with D perhaps TRBD2 (6 bases). CDR3 length: 15 amino acids. Germline CDR1 is LGHNA and CDR2 is YSLEER. V gave up 3 bases and J gave up 5 bases, with 17 bases separating them.

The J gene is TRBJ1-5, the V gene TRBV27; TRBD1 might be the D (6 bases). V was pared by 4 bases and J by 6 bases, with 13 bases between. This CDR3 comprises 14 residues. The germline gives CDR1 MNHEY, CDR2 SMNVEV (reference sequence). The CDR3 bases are TGTGCCAGCAGTTCGAGGGGGGGAGGTCAGCCCCAGCATTTT. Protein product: CASSSRGGGQPQHF.

CDR3 nucleotide sequence: TGTGCCAGCAGTTGGGCAGGAGCTTACGAGCAGTACTTC. Translating gives CASSWAGAYEQYF. The V call is TRBV12-3 or TRBV12-4, the J call TRBJ2-7; D is unresolved. CDR3 length: 13 amino acids. Trimming stripped 4 bases from V and 4 bases from J, with 11 bases between.

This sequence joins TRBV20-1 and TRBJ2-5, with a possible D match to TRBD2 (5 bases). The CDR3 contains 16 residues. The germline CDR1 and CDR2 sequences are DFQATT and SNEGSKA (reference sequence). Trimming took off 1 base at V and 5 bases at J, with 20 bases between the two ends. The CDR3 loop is CSARALGERGLETQYF. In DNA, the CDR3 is TGCAGTGCTAGAGCCCTTGGGGAACGGGGATTGGAGACCCAGTACTTC.

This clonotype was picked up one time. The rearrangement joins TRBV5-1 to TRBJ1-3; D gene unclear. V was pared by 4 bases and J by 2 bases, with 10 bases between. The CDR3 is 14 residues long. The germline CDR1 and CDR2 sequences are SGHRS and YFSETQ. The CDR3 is CASSQPGTGNTIYF. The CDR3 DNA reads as TGCGCCAGCAGCCAACCCGGAACTGGAAACACCATATATTTT. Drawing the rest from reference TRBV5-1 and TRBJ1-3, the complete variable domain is KAGVTQTPRYLIKTRGQQVTLSCSPISGHRSVSWYQQTPGQGLQFLFEYFSETQRNKGNFPGRFSGRQFSNSRSEMNVSTLELGDSALYLCASSQPGTGNTIYFGEGSWLTVV.

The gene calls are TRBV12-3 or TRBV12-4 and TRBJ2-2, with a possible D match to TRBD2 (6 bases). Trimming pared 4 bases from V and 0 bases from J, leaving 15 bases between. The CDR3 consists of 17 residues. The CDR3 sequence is CASSSQGGYSNTGELFF. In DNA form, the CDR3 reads TGTGCCAGCAGTTCCCAGGGAGGCTATTCGAACACCGGGGAGCTGTTTTTT.

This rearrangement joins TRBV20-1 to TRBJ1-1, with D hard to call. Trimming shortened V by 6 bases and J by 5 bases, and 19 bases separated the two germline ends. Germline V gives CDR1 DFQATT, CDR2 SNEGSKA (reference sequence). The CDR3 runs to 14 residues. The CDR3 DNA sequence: TGCAGTGCAGACACGGACGGATCTTTGACTGAAGCTTTCTTT. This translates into CSADTDGSLTEAFF.

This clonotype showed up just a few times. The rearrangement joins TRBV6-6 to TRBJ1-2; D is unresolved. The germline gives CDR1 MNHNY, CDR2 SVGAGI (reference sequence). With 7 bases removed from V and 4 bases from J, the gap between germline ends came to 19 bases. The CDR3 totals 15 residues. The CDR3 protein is CASTSPQDSFYGYTF. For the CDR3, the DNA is TGTGCCAGCACCTCCCCCCAGGACTCTTTCTATGGCTACACCTTC.

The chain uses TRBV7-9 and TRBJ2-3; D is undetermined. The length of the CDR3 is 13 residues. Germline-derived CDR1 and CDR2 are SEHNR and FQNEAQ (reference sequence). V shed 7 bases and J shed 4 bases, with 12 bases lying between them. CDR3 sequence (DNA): TGTGCCAGCAACGTCTGGTTAGCAGATACGCAGTATTTT. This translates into CASNVWLADTQYF.

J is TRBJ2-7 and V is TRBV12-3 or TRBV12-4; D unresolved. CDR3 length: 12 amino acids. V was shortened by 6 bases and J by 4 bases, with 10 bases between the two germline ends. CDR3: CASRGILYEQYF. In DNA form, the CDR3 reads TGTGCCAGCAGGGGAATTCTTTACGAGCAGTACTTC.